The following is a T cell receptor (beta chain) sequence with its context. Its target is not known. Staff drew roughly 10 milliliters of peripheral blood from each donor. The entry originates in a study of blood T cells in healthy people across ages. Regarding the study as a whole: Older individuals had lower TCR beta diversity per million T cells (the decline was roughly linear).

V lost 1 base to trimming and J lost 0 bases; unmatched junction nucleotides: 8. CDR3 length: 17 residues. Germline CDR1 is SGHAT and CDR2 is FQNNGV. Using a J-beta primer mix together with a sample-barcoded 5' primer, a second PCR was run for roughly 6 to 12 cycles. TCRdb itself ran the 5' RACE reads through MiXCR, one entry per CDR3 protein. Among about 1.7 million distinct CDR3 sequences, 25% to 30% were seen once, and the ten largest hold over 7%. This chain joins TRBV11-2 and TRBJ2-7, with 8 bases matching TRBD2. This sequence originates from a woman aged 25 to 39 in good health. The specimen sequenced was blood. CDR3 loop: CASSLARGRTFSYEQYF. In DNA, the CDR3 is TGTGCCAGCAGCTTAGCGCGCGGGAGGACTTTCTCCTACGAGCAGTACTTC.